These 21 T cell receptor beta chains originate from one sample sequenced in a study of T cells in Graves' hyperthyroidism and ophthalmopathy. It was RNA transcripts that yielded the amplified TCR beta CDR3 regions. Researchers ran a first-round RT-PCR on the TCR CDR3 using the HTBI primer set. TCRdb itself ran the multiplex PCR reads through MiXCR, one entry per CDR3 protein. The table has about 520,000 distinct CDR3 sequences, roughly 24% seen once. The source material was blood. All receptors come from a woman under 40 with Graves' ophthalmopathy.

J is TRBJ2-5 and V is TRBV12-3 or TRBV12-4; 9 positions agree with TRBD1. V was clipped by 5 bases and J by 3 bases; unmatched bases: 7. This CDR3 is built from 15 residues. CDR3 in DNA: TGTGCCAGCAGTCCCGGGACAGGGAAAAAAGAGACCCAGTACTTC. This codes for CASSPGTGKKETQYF.

This clonotype was counted once. The chain is built from TRBV7-9 and TRBJ2-7; 8 nucleotides line up with TRBD2. Looked up from germline, CDR1 is SEHNR and CDR2 is FQNEAQ (reference sequence). The CDR3 spans 15 residues. J was trimmed by 5 bases and V by 0 bases; bases with no gene match: 6. The CDR3 here is CASSLAAGVRDEQYF. CDR3 nucleotides: TGTGCCAGCAGCTTAGCAGCGGGGGTTCGGGACGAGCAGTACTTC.

This rearrangement joins TRBV7-9 to TRBJ1-2, with TRBD1 matching over 8 bases. In germline, CDR1 is SEHNR, CDR2 FQNEAQ (reference sequence). With V trimmed by 1 base and J by 4 bases, 5 bases remained unmatched. CDR3 length: 15 residues. The CDR3 loop reads CASSLETGATYGYTF. The CDR3 bases are TGTGCCAGCAGCTTAGAGACAGGGGCTACCTATGGCTACACCTTC.

V is TRBV15 and J is TRBJ1-2; 9 bases align to TRBD1. Per germline, CDR1 LNHNV and CDR2 YYDKDF (reference sequence). J gave up 4 bases and V 1 base, and 7 bases lay outside the gene matches. The CDR3 spans 16 residues. CDR3 DNA sequence: TGTGCCACCAGCAGAGGAGGCGGACAGGGGAGCTATGGCTACACCTTC. Protein product: CATSRGGGQGSYGYTF. Combining the CDR3 with reference TRBV15 and TRBJ1-2 gives the whole variable domain DAMVIQNPRYQVTQFGKPVTLSCSQTLNHNVMYWYQQKSSQAPKLLFHYYDKDFNNEADTPDNFQSRRPNTSFCFLDIRSPGLGDTAMYLCATSRGGGQGSYGYTFGSGTRLTVV.

This clonotype was recorded at least ten times. The chain links TRBV2 to TRBJ2-4; 11 bases match TRBD1. J gave up 6 bases and V 5 bases, and 9 bases lay outside the gene matches. The CDR3 loop spans 16 amino acids. CDR1 and CDR2 (germline): SNHLY, FYNNEI. Here the CDR3 reads CASSYGTGGTGNIQYF. The CDR3 bases are TGTGCCAGCAGTTACGGGACAGGGGGAACGGGAAACATTCAGTACTTC.

This clonotype was picked up many times. The chain uses TRBV6-1 and TRBJ1-5; D is uncertain. Trimming pared 7 bases from V and 4 bases from J, leaving 11 bases between. The CDR3 sequence is 13 residues long. Germline CDR1 MNHNS, CDR2 SASEGT. CDR3 nucleotides: TGTGCCAGCACCTTGGACGGGAATCAGCCCCAGCATTTT. Amino acid sequence: CASTLDGNQPQHF.

The chain is built from TRBV29-1 and TRBJ2-5, with 10 bases that match TRBD2. Germline CDR1 SQVTM, CDR2 ANQGSEA. The CDR3 spans 14 residues. V trimming: 4 bases; J trimming: 7 bases; junction bases outside the gene matches: 9. The CDR3 is CSVAIAGGPGTQYF. The CDR3 DNA follows: TGCAGCGTTGCGATAGCGGGGGGCCCCGGGACCCAGTACTTC.

About this clonotype: A much larger clone lies one base from this, so it may be a read error. This likely comes from a read error, as the CDR3 has no conserved phenylalanine or tryptophan at its end. The chain combines TRBV28 with TRBJ1-2; no firm D call. V lost 4 bases and J 8 bases, leaving 17 bases between the germline ends. The CDR3 has 14 amino acids. Germline-derived CDR1 and CDR2 are MDHEN and SYDVKM. The CDR3 nucleotides are TGTGCCAGCAGTTCGGGTGAGGGCATTGGCGGCTACACCGTC. It translates to CASSSGEGIGGYTV.

J is TRBJ2-5 and V is TRBV11-2; possible D gene TRBD2, 6 bases. The CDR3 length is 15 residues. V was shortened by 1 base and J by 4 bases, with 13 bases between the two germline ends. The germline V gene has CDR1 SGHAT and CDR2 FQNNGV. CDR3 loop: CASSLGGGSGETQYF. The CDR3 nucleotides are TGTGCCAGCAGCTTAGGGGGAGGCTCCGGAGAGACCCAGTACTTC.

The chain carries TRBV7-8 and TRBJ2-7; D could derive from TRBD1 or TRBD2 (5 bases each). CDR3 size: 16 residues. V was shortened by 3 bases and J by 2 bases, with 17 bases between the two germline ends. Germline-derived CDR1 and CDR2 are SGHVS and FQNEAQ. This chain's CDR3 is CASSLNRGQRTYEQYF. The DNA for the CDR3 is TGTGCCAGCAGCTTGAACCGGGGCCAACGGACCTACGAGCAGTACTTC.

There are many counts of this clonotype. The V gene is TRBV19, the J gene TRBJ1-2, with D possibly matching TRBD1 (5 bases). Germline CDR1 reads LNHDA; CDR2 reads SQIVND (reference sequence). CDR3 length equals 14 residues. V lost 5 bases and J lost 4, with 14 bases in between. The CDR3 loop is CASSPTRGTYGYTF. In DNA, the CDR3 is TGTGCCAGTAGTCCTACCCGGGGGACCTATGGCTACACCTTC.

This clonotype was picked up many times. V usage is TRBV2 and J usage is TRBJ1-1, with D perhaps matching TRBD1 (6 bases). V was shortened by 7 bases and J by 5 bases, with 14 bases between the two germline ends. CDR3 length equals 13 residues. CDR1 is SNHLY, CDR2 FYNNEI, per germline. Written as DNA, the CDR3 is TGTGCCAGCACCATAGGGGGTTGGACTGAAGCTTTCTTT. This sequence encodes CASTIGGWTEAFF.

This clonotype occurred many times. The chain uses TRBV30 and TRBJ1-2; possibly TRBD1 for D (5 bases). With 8 bases removed from V and 8 bases from J, the gap between germline ends came to 6 bases. CDR1 is GTSNPN, CDR2 SVGIG, per germline (reference sequence). CDR3 length: 8 residues. The chain's CDR3 is CARGGYTF. DNA for the CDR3: TGTGCCCGGGGGGGCTACACCTTC.

The sample holds many counts of this clonotype. The CDR3 region is CATSREGQLNTEAFF. The CDR3 region has the DNA TGTGCCACCAGCAGAGAGGGACAGCTGAACACTGAAGCTTTCTTT. The rearrangement uses TRBV15 and TRBJ1-1, with 7 bases that match TRBD1. Germline trimming cut 0 bases from V and 0 bases from J; bases unmatched to any gene: 1. CDR1 is LNHNV and CDR2 is YYDKDF in the germline V gene (reference sequence). The CDR3 sequence is 15 residues long.

In this sample, this clonotype turned up many times. This chain joins TRBV20-1 and TRBJ2-7; 10 bases line up with TRBD2. The germline V gene encodes CDR1 DFQATT and CDR2 SNEGSKA (reference sequence). CDR3 length equals 16 residues. The V and J ends lost 0 bases and 0 bases, in that order; junction bases with no gene match: 5. The CDR3 DNA is TGCAGTGCTAGAGATTTCCGACTAGCGGGCTCCTACGAGCAGTACTTC. Amino acids: CSARDFRLAGSYEQYF.

This clonotype has just a few counts. J is TRBJ2-7 and V is TRBV29-1; the D is unclear. The length of the CDR3 is 11 residues. The V gene lost 6 bases and the J gene lost 6 bases, with 12 bases spanning the gap. Germline V gene sequence: CDR1 SQVTM, CDR2 ANQGSEA. The CDR3 region is CSVKIGSEQYF. CDR3 nucleotide sequence: TGCAGCGTCAAGATCGGTAGCGAGCAGTACTTC.

This chain joins TRBV12-3 or TRBV12-4 and TRBJ2-7; possibly TRBD1 for D (5 bases). The CDR3 is made up of 16 amino acids. The germline V and J ends were trimmed by 5 bases and 3 bases, with 20 bases remaining between them. Here the CDR3 reads CASSPNPPGSVYEQYF. The CDR3 DNA reads as TGTGCCAGCAGTCCAAACCCCCCAGGGTCGGTCTACGAGCAGTACTTC.

This clonotype was recorded many times. V usage is TRBV10-3 and J usage is TRBJ2-7, with D tentatively TRBD2 (6 bases). V was trimmed by 2 bases and J by 0 bases, leaving 14 bases between them. The length of the CDR3 is 16 residues. CDR1 and CDR2 from the germline V gene are ENHRY and SYGVKD. The CDR3 loop reads CAISEPRRDSSYEQYF. CDR3 bases: TGTGCCATCAGTGAGCCGAGACGGGACTCCTCCTACGAGCAGTACTTC.

The chain joins TRBV12-3 or TRBV12-4 to TRBJ2-7; 7 bases are a match to TRBD1. Unmatched junction bases numbered 6, after V lost 8 bases and J lost 5 bases. The CDR3 has 12 residues. The CDR3 protein is CASQLTGDEQYF. The CDR3, as DNA: TGTGCCAGCCAACTAACAGGGGACGAGCAGTACTTC.

This clonotype showed up many times. This chain links TRBV4-1 with TRBJ2-7; no clear D gene. Trimming shortened V by 1 base and J by 6 bases, and 16 bases separated the two germline ends. This CDR3 has 15 residues. CDR1 and CDR2 from the germline V gene are MGHRA and YSYEKL. The CDR3 protein is CASSQVLTSRPEQYF. The CDR3 DNA reads as TGCGCCAGCAGCCAAGTCCTTACGAGCAGGCCCGAGCAGTACTTC.

This clonotype was counted ten times or more. The chain combines TRBV6-5 with TRBJ1-2, with 10 bases matching TRBD1. Unmatched junction bases numbered 10, after V lost 5 bases and J lost 7 bases. The length of the CDR3 is 15 residues. The germline V gene encodes CDR1 MNHEY and CDR2 SVGAGI. The CDR3 sequence is CASSLTGTGASGYTF. The DNA for the CDR3 is TGTGCCAGCAGTCTTACCGGGACAGGGGCCTCTGGCTACACCTTC.